The 2 T cell receptor beta chains below were found in one sample sequenced in a study of cytomegalovirus exposure and HLA in healthy donors. TCRdb's table, derived via immunoSEQ multiplex PCR, lists solely in-frame clones and lacks some. The sample yields some 150,000 clones, 87% seen once. Material for sequencing was PBMCs. The source is a man aged 18 to 30 in good health and CMV-seropositive.

The chain joins TRBV5-1 to TRBJ1-2, with D uncertain. The length of the CDR3 is 14 residues. Germline V gene sequence: CDR1 SGHRS, CDR2 YFSETQ. Between the trimmed V and J ends, which lost 4 bases and 4 bases, there was a span of 14 bases. The CDR3 nucleotides read TGCGCCAGCAGCGCCCCGACTTCGTCCTATGGCTACACCTTC. Translation gives CASSAPTSSYGYTF.

This clone was observed a few times. The rearrangement links TRBV6-5 to TRBJ1-1, with 7 bases matching TRBD1. This CDR3 is 13 amino acids long. J gave up 1 base and V 5 bases, and 1 base lay outside the gene matches. Looked up from germline, CDR1 is MNHEY and CDR2 is SVGAGI. The CDR3, as DNA: TGTGCCAGCAGTCGACAGGGGAACACTGAAGCTTTCTTT. This sequence encodes CASSRQGNTEAFF.